The T cell receptor beta chain under discussion was sequenced for a study of blood T cell repertoires in COVID-19 (dated by TCRdb to 2019 to 2021). Study-wide context: Collaborator samples came from the United States, Italy and Spain and covered acute and convalescent phases of COVID-19. The prospective study material was composed of cDNA or gDNA derived from T cells, B-cell-depleted T cells, or PBMCs. The dataset comprised deeply sampled blood TCRbeta repertoires from subjects exposed to, actively infected with, or recovered from COVID-19. The repertoires were made available in a free public database intended to serve as a resource for research on the immune response to SARS-CoV-2. The samples were drawn from two sources: the first 160 participants of the ongoing ImmuneRACE study, and fewer than 1,500 subjects contributed by 6 global collaborators. Nearly every sample came with metadata listing a de-identified subject ID, COVID-19 status, age in years and sex. Where available, HLA class I and class II types were taken from metadata supplied by the sample provider and were not determined by assay-based typing. Here is what the overall study found, with its caveats: How much clinical and demographic metadata was included differed by source and by participant, and the metadata was provided uncurated.

Comments on this clone: Its antigen remains undetermined. No per-base quality is available; no much larger clone lies one base away.

Participants in the prospective study were aged roughly 18 to 89 years, lived in 24 United States geographic areas, and enrolled through a virtual design. To assign participants to cohorts, the prospective study relied on clinical history that participants themselves reported in a screening survey and a study questionnaire. Recovered participants in ImmuneRACE Cohort 3 were defined by two consecutive negative NP/OP PCR tests, clearance by a healthcare professional, or resolution of symptoms. Each participant in the prospective study had whole blood, serum and a nasopharyngeal or oropharyngeal swab collected by mobile phlebotomists. Participants in the prospective study had the option to provide additional blood draws and questionnaires over an approximately 2-month period. Blood samples from the prospective study were shipped frozen or at room temperature prior to DNA extraction. Reading the germline V gene gives CDR1 SGHAT and CDR2 FQNNGV. A distance of 8 bases separates the germline ends of V and J, which lose 4 bases and 10 bases respectively. The CDR3 runs 11 residues from the cysteine to the phenylalanine. This entry keeps only the CDR3 DNA: 33 bases, framed from base 1.

TCRbeta CDR3 regions were amplified from genomic DNA by means of the immunoSEQ Assay, a bias-controlled multiplex PCR. In the paper's pipeline: The number of nucleated cells in each sample was estimated from the amplification of reference gene primers within the assay. Sequence reads were collapsed and filtered to measure the absolute abundance of every unique TCRbeta CDR3 rearrangement. For each sample, productive Simpson clonality was calculated by taking the square root of Simpson's diversity index across productive rearrangements. What TCRdb holds here is the immuneACCESS table cut down to in-frame rearrangements. Part of the clones is not present; checked against another copy, under half of the missing clones reflect an unresolved V gene, and the others are unexplained. Clonal size and the V and J genes are those of that table, whereas D and trimming came from the DNA. The sample contains about 270,000 clones, less than 90% of them found a single time. About 3% of the sample is held by the ten biggest clonotypes.

The sample was PBMCs or T cells enriched from blood (not recorded which). This receptor was obtained from a woman aged 45 to 65 who had recovered from COVID-19. The sequence links TRBV11-2 to TRBJ2-4, with the D segment identity uncertain. CDR3 protein: CASSYTTIQYF. The DNA is TGTGCCAGCAGCTATACTACTATTCAGTACTTC.